Listed here are 9 T cell receptor beta chains from one sample, sequenced in a study of blood T cell repertoires in COVID-19. Repertoires were generated with immunoSEQ multiplex PCR, while TCRdb's copy carries only in-frame clones and drops some. The data hold about 130,000 clones, with roughly three quarters observed a single time. The sample taken for sequencing was peripheral blood. The receptor source for this set is a woman aged 70-85 years with acute or convalescent COVID-19.

This clone was seen many times. This chain joins TRBV15 and TRBJ1-4; 8 bases map to TRBD1. Germline V gene data show CDR1 as LNHNV and CDR2 as YYDKDF (reference sequence). The CDR3 totals 17 residues. Losses at the gene ends were 0 bases for V and 7 bases for J; bases not matched to a gene: 10. Written as DNA, the CDR3 is TGTGCCACCAGCAGAGATGAGGCTGACAGGGGAACTGAAAAACTGTTTTTT. The encoded protein is CATSRDEADRGTEKLFF. Full variable domain (outside the CDR3, taken from reference TRBV15 and TRBJ1-4): DAMVIQNPRYQVTQFGKPVTLSCSQTLNHNVMYWYQQKSSQAPKLLFHYYDKDFNNEADTPDNFQSRRPNTSFCFLDIRSPGLGDTAMYLCATSRDEADRGTEKLFFGSGTQLSVL.

This clone was recorded a few times. The chain employs TRBV6-6 and TRBJ2-7; 11 nucleotides agree with TRBD2. CDR3 length: 13 amino acids. The junction had 6 bases not matched to a gene; V was cut back by 9 bases and J by 5 bases. Germline V gene sequence: CDR1 MNHNY, CDR2 SVGAGI (reference sequence). The CDR3 coding sequence is TGTGCCAGTACTAGCGGGAGTTTCAACGAGCAGTACTTC. Translation gives CASTSGSFNEQYF.

The CDR3 spells CASTLDFYEQYF. CDR3 coding DNA: TGTGCCAGCACTCTGGACTTCTACGAGCAGTACTTC. This sequence joins TRBV2 and TRBJ2-7; maybe TRBD2 (5 bases). The CDR3 extends over 12 amino acids. The V and J ends lost 7 bases and 3 bases respectively, with 10 bases between them. Germline V gene sequence: CDR1 SNHLY, CDR2 FYNNEI.

The chain carries TRBV28 and TRBJ2-7; 9 positions agree with TRBD1. CDR1 is MDHEN, CDR2 SYDVKM, per germline. The junction had 4 bases not matched to a gene; V was cut back by 2 bases and J by 2 bases. CDR3 length equals 15 residues. This CDR3 is CASSLIGDRAYEQYF. The CDR3 DNA reads TGTGCCAGCAGTTTAATTGGGGACAGGGCCTACGAGCAGTACTTC. Variable domain in full (rest from reference TRBV28 and TRBJ2-7): DVKVTQSSRYLVKRTGEKVFLECVQDMDHENMFWYRQDPGLGLRLIYFSYDVKMKEKGDIPEGYSVSREKKERFSLILESASTNQTSMYLCASSLIGDRAYEQYFGPGTRLTVT.

This clone was seen just once. CDR3 sequence (DNA): TGTGCCAGCAGCCTAACTAGTACAGATACGCAGTATTTT. The encoded protein is CASSLTSTDTQYF. V is TRBV4-2 and J is TRBJ2-3, with TRBD2 as a possible D gene (5 bases). This CDR3 comprises 13 residues. Trimming shortened V by 4 bases and J by 3 bases, and 8 bases separated the two germline ends. Germline assignment: CDR1 LGHNA and CDR2 YNFKEQ.

V and J are TRBV9 and TRBJ1-3; D is perhaps TRBD1 (6 bases). From germline, CDR1 is SGDLS and CDR2 YYNGEE. Trimming removed 5 bases from V and 1 base from J, with 16 bases in between. CDR3 length: 16 residues. CDR3: CASSRVQGGSGNTIYF. In DNA, the CDR3 is TGTGCCAGCAGTCGGGTACAGGGAGGGTCTGGAAACACCATATATTTT.

The rearrangement joins TRBV13 to TRBJ1-4; TRBD1 agrees at 9 bases. After removal of 2 bases from V and 7 bases from J, the junction contained 8 bases not matched to a gene. This CDR3 contains 16 residues. From germline, CDR1 is PRHDT and CDR2 FYEKMQ (reference sequence). The CDR3 DNA reads as TGTGCCAGCAGCTTACTGTCACAGGGGGCGGGTGAAAAACTGTTTTTT. It specifies CASSLLSQGAGEKLFF.

A few counts support this clone. This sequence joins TRBV5-1 and TRBJ2-1, with TRBD1 identical over 7 bases. Trimming removed 4 bases from V and 7 bases from J; junction bases left unmatched: 8. The germline gives CDR1 SGHRS, CDR2 YFSETQ. The CDR3 runs to 14 residues. This CDR3 is CASSPGQWGNEQFF. The DNA for the CDR3 is TGCGCCAGCAGCCCGGGACAGTGGGGTAATGAGCAGTTCTTC.

This chain links TRBV25-1 with TRBJ2-2; a weak D match, TRBD2 (5 bases). The CDR3 spans 15 residues. Germline V gene lookup returns CDR1 MGHDK and CDR2 SYGVNS. The ends were cut back, 4 bases at V and 2 bases at J, with 11 bases in the middle. The DNA for the CDR3 is TGTGCCAGCAGTGGGGAGAAGGGTAACACCGGGGAGCTGTTTTTT. Translated: CASSGEKGNTGELFF.